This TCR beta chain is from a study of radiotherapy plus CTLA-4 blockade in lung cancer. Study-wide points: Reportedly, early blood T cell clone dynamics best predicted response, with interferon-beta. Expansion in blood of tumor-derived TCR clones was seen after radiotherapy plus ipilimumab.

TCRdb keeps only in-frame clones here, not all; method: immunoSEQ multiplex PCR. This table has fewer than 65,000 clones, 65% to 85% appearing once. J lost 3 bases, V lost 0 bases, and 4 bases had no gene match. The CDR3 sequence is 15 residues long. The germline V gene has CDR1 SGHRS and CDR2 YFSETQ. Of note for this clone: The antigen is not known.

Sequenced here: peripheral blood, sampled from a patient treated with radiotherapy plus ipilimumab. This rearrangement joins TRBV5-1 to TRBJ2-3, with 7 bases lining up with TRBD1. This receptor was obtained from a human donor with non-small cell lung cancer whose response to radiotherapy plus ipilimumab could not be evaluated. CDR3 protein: CASSLGTGMTDTQYF. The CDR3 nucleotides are TGCGCCAGCAGCTTGGGGACAGGCATGACAGATACGCAGTATTTT.